A single sample gave rise to the 30 T cell receptor beta chains below, sequenced in a study of blood T cell repertoires in COVID-19. Libraries were prepared by immunoSEQ multiplex PCR; TCRdb keeps only in-frame clonotypes and omits some of them. Of 100,000 to 150,000 clones detected, over 55% appear once; the ten largest clones hold about 2.2%. Sequenced sample: peripheral blood. The origin of the receptors is a woman in her seventies with acute or convalescent COVID-19.

The chain carries TRBV28 and TRBJ2-7; D not resolved. The CDR3 consists of 15 residues. V shed 2 bases and J shed 2 bases, with 13 bases lying between them. Germline loops: CDR1 MDHEN, CDR2 SYDVKM. CDR3 protein: CASSLAPRGPYEQYF. The CDR3 DNA follows: TGTGCCAGCAGTTTAGCGCCGAGAGGCCCCTACGAGCAGTACTTC.

The V and J genes are TRBV7-2 and TRBJ2-2, with TRBD2 matching 8 bases. There are 15 residues in the CDR3. The V segment lost 5 bases and the J segment 4 bases; nucleotides outside the gene matches: 6. The germline CDR1 and CDR2 sequences are SGHTA and FQGNSA. DNA of the CDR3: TGTGCCAGCAGCCCGGCCCGGGAGGGCACCGGGGAGCTGTTTTTT. Translated, it gives CASSPAREGTGELFF. The entire variable domain, with the rest obtained from reference TRBV7-2 and TRBJ2-2, is as follows: GAGVSQSPSNKVTEKGKDVELRCDPISGHTALYWYRQSLGQGLEFLIYFQGNSAPDKSGLPSDRFSAERTGGSVSTLTIQRTQQEDSAVYLCASSPAREGTGELFFGEGSRLTVL.

Worth noting for this clone: The germline gene is not matched at one end of the junction; a read error may be the cause. The gene calls are TRBV10-3 and TRBJ2-7; 8 nucleotides align to TRBD2. Germline CDR1 is ENHRY and CDR2 is SYGVKD. This CDR3 is built from 11 residues. CDR3 sequence: CAIRDVSGAFF. The CDR3 DNA is TGTGCCATCAGAGATGTTAGCGGGGCCTTCTTC.

This clone was picked up one time. In DNA form, the CDR3 reads TGTGCCAGCAGCCAAGATCCCCGCCTAGCGGGGCAAAAGCAGTATTTT. Translation: CASSQDPRLAGQKQYF. The J gene is TRBJ2-3, the V gene TRBV4-2; 9 bases match TRBD2. The CDR3 covers 16 residues. V lost 0 bases and J lost 11; bases outside the gene matches: 12. Germline loops: CDR1 LGHNA, CDR2 YNFKEQ.

V and J are TRBV4-1 and TRBJ2-1; a weak D match, TRBD1 (6 bases). Trimming pared 5 bases from V and 6 bases from J, leaving 14 bases between. The CDR3 runs to 14 residues. Germline loops: CDR1 MGHRA, CDR2 YSYEKL. CDR3 DNA sequence: TGCGCCAGCAGCGACCTTACAGGGAGCAATGAGCAGTTCTTC. The encoded protein is CASSDLTGSNEQFF.

The chain employs TRBV18 and TRBJ2-1; 13 nucleotides line up with TRBD2. This CDR3 is 17 amino acids long. Germline V gene sequence: CDR1 KGHSH, CDR2 LQKENI. J lost 4 bases, V lost 4 bases, and 7 bases had no gene match. The DNA of the CDR3 is TGTGCCAGCTCACTTCCTACGACTAGCGGGGGGTACAATGAGCAGTTCTTC. It is translated as CASSLPTTSGGYNEQFF.

The rearrangement links TRBV9 to TRBJ2-5, with a tentative D call TRBD2 (5 bases). The CDR3 has 15 residues. Germline V CDR1 and CDR2: SGDLS, YYNGEE. V was trimmed by 4 bases and J by 5 bases, leaving 18 bases between them. The CDR3 is CASSTGERRGETQYF. The CDR3 DNA sequence: TGTGCCAGCAGCACCGGAGAACGGAGAGGGGAGACCCAGTACTTC.

The chain has TRBV2 and TRBJ2-1; 14 positions match TRBD2. J lost 9 bases, V lost 11 bases, and 9 bases had no gene match. There are 14 residues in the CDR3. Germline V gene lookup returns CDR1 SNHLY and CDR2 FYNNEI. The CDR3 nucleotides read TGTGCCTGCACAGGGACTAGCGGGAGTGGTGAGCAGTTCTTC. Its protein product is CACTGTSGSGEQFF.

V gene TRBV7-3 combines with J gene TRBJ2-1, with TRBD2 matching 8 bases. The V segment lost 1 base and the J segment 7 bases; nucleotides outside the gene matches: 9. Germline CDR1 is SGHTA and CDR2 is FQGTGA. CDR3 length: 16 amino acids. The CDR3 DNA follows: TGTGCCAGCAGCTTAAGTCTAGCGGGCCACTTAAATGAGCAGTTCTTC. It codes for CASSLSLAGHLNEQFF.

V usage is TRBV7-8 and J usage is TRBJ2-7; weak D call: TRBD1 (5 bases). V was shortened by 0 bases and J by 5 bases, with 14 bases between the two germline ends. This CDR3 comprises 15 residues. Germline V gene sequence: CDR1 SGHVS, CDR2 FQNEAQ. The CDR3 sequence: CASSLAIGRVHEQYF. The CDR3 DNA sequence: TGTGCCAGCAGCTTAGCGATCGGCAGGGTACACGAGCAGTACTTC.

The chain employs TRBV6-5 and TRBJ2-7, with 10 bases matching TRBD2. The CDR3 runs 15 residues. Germline-derived CDR1 and CDR2 are MNHEY and SVGAGI. V dropped 7 bases and J dropped 5; count of bases not matched to a gene: 11. CDR3 in amino acids: CASKKRAGGPDEQYF. In DNA, the CDR3 is TGTGCCAGCAAGAAAAGAGCGGGGGGGCCAGACGAGCAGTACTTC.

This chain links TRBV6-6 with TRBJ2-7, with TRBD1 identical over 9 bases. The V gene's germline CDR1 is MNHNY and CDR2 SVGAGI (reference sequence). There are 14 residues in the CDR3. Trimming at V came to 7 bases and at J to 1 base, leaving 5 bases not matched to a gene. The CDR3 DNA reads as TGTGCCAGCAATCGACAGGGGGATTCCTACGAGCAGTACTTC. As protein: CASNRQGDSYEQYF.

The genes are TRBV12-5 and TRBJ2-2; D unclear. In germline, CDR1 is LGHNT, CDR2 FRNRAP. This CDR3 spans 14 amino acids. V lost 1 base, J lost 7 bases, and 10 bases lay in between. As DNA, the CDR3 is TGTGCTAGTGGTTTGGCGAACAAGTACGGGGAGCTGTTTTTT. Its protein product is CASGLANKYGELFF.

This clone was seen many times. The V and J genes are TRBV7-2 and TRBJ1-1; D gene unclear. The CDR3 runs to 12 residues. Looked up from germline, CDR1 is SGHTA and CDR2 is FQGNSA. V was shortened by 4 bases and J by 10 bases, with 13 bases between the two germline ends. DNA of the CDR3: TGTGCCAGCAGCTCCGACTCGAGGAGAGCTTTCTTT. It codes for CASSSDSRRAFF.

The chain has TRBV7-2 and TRBJ2-5; no clear D gene. In germline, CDR1 is SGHTA, CDR2 FQGNSA. CDR3 length equals 14 residues. Trimming cost V 1 base and J 5 bases, with 11 bases left between them. For the CDR3, the DNA is TGTGCCAGCAGCTTAGGGGCCCCACCGGAGACCCAGTACTTC. Translation gives CASSLGAPPETQYF. Full variable domain (missing parts from reference TRBV7-2 and TRBJ2-5): GAGVSQSPSNKVTEKGKDVELRCDPISGHTALYWYRQSLGQGLEFLIYFQGNSAPDKSGLPSDRFSAERTGGSVSTLTIQRTQQEDSAVYLCASSLGAPPETQYFGPGTRLLVL.

This clone was seen many times. The rearrangement joins TRBV27 to TRBJ2-7, with 11 bases that match TRBD1. V was clipped by 6 bases and J by 3 bases; unmatched bases: 4. The germline CDR1 and CDR2 sequences are MNHEY and SMNVEV (reference sequence). The CDR3 consists of 14 residues. CDR3 loop: CASRAGQGDYEQYF. The CDR3 DNA reads TGTGCCAGCAGGGCGGGACAGGGGGACTACGAGCAGTACTTC.

The V and J genes are TRBV7-8 and TRBJ1-1, with a tentative D call TRBD1 (6 bases). The germline gives CDR1 SGHVS, CDR2 FQNEAQ. The CDR3 runs to 15 residues. The V end was cut by 0 bases, the J end by 0 bases, with 8 bases between. The chain's CDR3 is CASSLAGAVNTEAFF. CDR3 sequence (DNA): TGTGCCAGCAGCTTAGCGGGGGCCGTGAACACTGAAGCTTTCTTT.

J is TRBJ2-1 and V is TRBV12-5; 9 nucleotides agree with TRBD2. Germline V lookup: CDR1 LGHNT, CDR2 FRNRAP. Trimming at V came to 3 bases and at J to 9 bases, leaving 12 bases not matched to a gene. The length of the CDR3 is 16 residues. The CDR3 here is CASGFGTAGGPGEQFF. The CDR3 region has the DNA TGTGCTAGTGGTTTCGGTACCGCGGGGGGGCCAGGTGAGCAGTTCTTC.

Only one count was recorded for this clone. V and J are TRBV4-3 and TRBJ2-3, with 9 bases that match TRBD1. Germline trimming cut 3 bases from V and 3 bases from J; bases unmatched to any gene: 1. This CDR3 has 14 amino acids. CDR1 and CDR2 (germline): LGHNA, YSLEER. CDR3 region: CASSQTGGTDTQYF. CDR3 nucleotides: TGCGCCAGCAGCCAGACAGGGGGAACAGATACGCAGTATTTT.

The chain couples TRBV29-1 to TRBJ1-5, with 7 bases aligning to TRBD1. Trimming cost V 5 bases and J 2 bases; bases outside gene matches: 3. CDR3 length: 13 residues. Germline V gene data show CDR1 as SQVTM and CDR2 as ANQGSEA. The CDR3 DNA follows: TGCAGCGTTAGTCAGGGGGGCAATCAGCCCCAGCATTTT. Encoded protein: CSVSQGGNQPQHF. The full variable domain, its missing parts supplied by reference TRBV29-1 and TRBJ1-5, is SAVISQKPSRDICQRGTSLTIQCQVDSQVTMMFWYRQQPGQSLTLIATANQGSEATYESGFVIDKFPISRPNLTFSTLTVSNMSPEDSSIYLCSVSQGGNQPQHFGDGTRLSIL.

The rearrangement joins TRBV10-3 to TRBJ2-5; 9 nucleotides match TRBD2. The CDR3 runs to 16 residues. CDR1 is ENHRY, CDR2 SYGVKD, per germline. V shed 3 bases and J 2 bases; nucleotides not matched to a gene: 7. The CDR3 sequence: CAISEYLAGTQETQYF. CDR3 nucleotide sequence: TGTGCCATCAGTGAATATCTAGCGGGGACTCAAGAGACCCAGTACTTC.

J is TRBJ1-4 and V is TRBV3-1 (or the pseudogene TRBV3-2); possibly TRBD1 for D (6 bases). The V gene lost 4 bases and the J gene lost 14 bases, with 14 bases spanning the gap. The CDR3 length is 12 residues. Germline assignment: CDR1 LGHDT and CDR2 YNNKEL (reference sequence). The CDR3 is CASSLGRDKLFF. DNA for the CDR3: TGTGCCAGCAGCCTAGGCCGGGACAAGCTGTTTTTT.

This chain links TRBV10-1 with TRBJ2-2, with 7 nucleotides matching TRBD1. With 10 bases clipped from V and 4 bases from J, the junction kept 6 bases outside the gene matches. There are 13 residues in the CDR3. Per germline, CDR1 WNHNN and CDR2 SYGVQD (reference sequence). CDR3 DNA sequence: TGCGCCACCTCGGCAGGGGGCACCGGGGAGCTGTTTTTT. Its protein is CATSAGGTGELFF.

This chain joins TRBV7-9 and TRBJ2-7; TRBD1 matches 11 bases. V trimming: 5 bases; J trimming: 2 bases; junction bases outside the gene matches: 5. There are 15 residues in the CDR3. Germline-derived CDR1 and CDR2 are SEHNR and FQNEAQ (reference sequence). The CDR3 spells CASSPGQGATYEQYF. CDR3 DNA sequence: TGTGCCAGCAGCCCCGGACAGGGGGCTACCTACGAGCAGTACTTC.

In DNA form, the CDR3 reads TGTGCCAGTAGTCGACAGGGTGAACAGCCCCAGCATTTT. Translating gives CASSRQGEQPQHF. The rearrangement links TRBV19 to TRBJ1-5; 7 bases agree with TRBD1. V lost 5 bases and J lost 7; bases outside the gene matches: 5. CDR1 is LNHDA, CDR2 SQIVND, per germline (reference sequence). CDR3 length: 13 amino acids.

This clone has a handful of counts. The chain has TRBV9 and TRBJ1-5, with a weak D call TRBD1 (6 bases). The CDR3 totals 13 residues. Trimming stripped 3 bases from V and 6 bases from J, with 10 bases between. Per the germline V gene, CDR1 is SGDLS and CDR2 is YYNGEE. This CDR3 reads CASSEGGSQPQHF. The CDR3 region has the DNA TGTGCCAGCAGCGAGGGGGGGAGTCAGCCCCAGCATTTT.

V usage is TRBV7-2 and J usage is TRBJ1-1, with a weak D call TRBD1 (5 bases). Trimming removed 5 bases from V and 4 bases from J, with 14 bases in between. The CDR3 is 14 amino acids. Germline CDR1 is SGHTA and CDR2 is FQGNSA. CDR3 region: CASSPRSGPTEAFF. The CDR3 bases are TGTGCCAGCAGCCCCCGGTCAGGGCCCACTGAAGCTTTCTTT.

The rearrangement joins TRBV4-1 to TRBJ2-5, with 11 bases matching TRBD2. Germline loops: CDR1 MGHRA, CDR2 YSYEKL. Trimming cost V 0 bases and J 1 base; bases outside gene matches: 7. The CDR3 extends over 18 amino acids. The CDR3 bases are TGCGCCAGCAGCCAAGATCCGAACCTAGCGGGAGGCCAAGAGACCCAGTACTTC. Its protein is CASSQDPNLAGGQETQYF.

This clone was seen a handful of times. The V gene is TRBV6-2 or TRBV6-3, the J gene TRBJ2-5, with a possible D match to TRBD2 (5 bases). V gave up 8 bases and J gave up 4 bases, with 17 bases separating them. Germline V CDR1 and CDR2: MNHEY, SVGEGT. The CDR3 has 14 residues. CDR3 in amino acids: CASGRRVGGETQYF. The CDR3 coding sequence is TGTGCCAGCGGCCGACGAGTCGGAGGAGAGACCCAGTACTTC.

J is TRBJ2-4 and V is TRBV4-1, with a weak D call TRBD2 (5 bases). The CDR3 is 16 amino acids. V was trimmed by 0 bases and J by 11 bases, leaving 20 bases between them. The germline V gene has CDR1 MGHRA and CDR2 YSYEKL. The CDR3 sequence: CASSQDWSASGRFQYF. In DNA form, the CDR3 reads TGCGCCAGCAGCCAAGATTGGTCTGCCAGCGGTCGTTTTCAGTACTTC.